This T cell receptor (beta chain) was recovered during a study of cytomegalovirus exposure and HLA in healthy donors (dated 2017 in TCRdb). Study-wide context: An earlier analysis of some 600 of the donors reported approximately 280 Gb of sequence data and around 100 million unique TCR beta sequences obtained from about 179 million T cells. Because of strong linkage in the cohort, roughly five DR-DQ haplotypes were treated as single units for association and clustering. About 280 gigabases of sequencing data and roughly 80 million unique TCR sequences made up an early release that covered several hundred HLA-typed donors. The study combined high-throughput TCR immunosequencing, statistical association of individual TCRs with disease status, and machine learning to predict cytomegalovirus infection status. In a later genetic analysis, genome-wide SNP genotypes for about 55% of the roughly 700 donors were used, and that subset was treated as a discovery cohort. To study patterns of TCR occurrence, a later analysis re-analyzed previously published TCR beta repertoires from several hundred donors and added high-resolution HLA genotyping. The study profiled the T cell repertoires of some 610 subjects by immunosequencing and related them to cytomegalovirus serostatus. The study aimed to test whether signatures of past pathogen exposure could be identified by cataloging public T cell receptors. Rather than drawing on any new phenotypic data, the later analysis identified candidate immune exposures from TCR beta sequences and the way those sequences occurred across donors. A separate validation cohort of roughly 130 different subjects was used in addition to the approximately 640-subject first cohort. All discovery cohort repertoires had been generated on a single sequencing platform. Typing coverage differed by locus: A, B, C, DRB1 and DQB1 were typed in about 620-630 donors, DQA1 in 500 to 550, DPA1 in some 610, and DPB1 in just under 490. Alongside the repertoire data, information on donor age, sex, ethnicity and CMV serostatus was compiled. Class I and class II HLA loci were covered by the typing at four-digit resolution. An earlier analysis of about 620 of the donors applied high-throughput TCR beta sequencing to assess whether each TCR beta V gene segment acted as functional or pseudogenic. Across approximately 400 genotyped donors of the cohort, an average of approximately 240,000 unique TCR beta nucleotide sequences per donor were sequenced, and about a sixth of those sequences were non-productive. Of the 300 to 400 genotyped donors, approximately 83% fell in the genetic ancestry cluster associated with self-reported Caucasian donors.

For this clone: Its specific antigen is unknown.

The cohort consisted of hundreds of healthy bone marrow donors. At the time of sampling, every cohort member was nominally healthy, though immune exposures that went unrecorded were likely present. The donor tested CMV seronegative, placing the donor among the 350 or so seronegative members of the cohort. A peripheral blood sample was collected from each donor, and TCR beta sequencing was performed on peripheral blood mononuclear cells. Genomic DNA was extracted from the blood cell samples with the Qiagen DNeasy Blood Extraction Kit. Library preparation employed the immunoSEQ multiplex PCR assay. The multiplex PCR relied on a mix of 60 forward primers for TCR Vbeta segments and 13 reverse primers for TCR Jbeta segments. The CDR3 region of rearranged TCR beta genes was amplified from genomic DNA with a multiplex PCR assay. Amplified TCR beta libraries were sequenced as 87-base-pair reads on the Illumina HiSeq System. On the study's bioinformatics: A later analysis tallied around 82 million unique TCR beta chains across the 660 or so repertoires, and some 10 million of those chains were shared by two or more donors. To remove PCR and sequencing errors, raw reads were error-corrected and collapsed into unique sequences using a nearest-neighbor algorithm that merged closely related sequences. CDR3 sequences were aligned to IMGT reference sequences to assign V, D and J gene segments. For a sequence to be retained, a match of at least six nucleotides was required to both a V gene segment and a J gene segment. Rearrangements were classified as productive when the CDR3 lacked stop codons and remained in frame with V and J, and all other rearrangements were classified as non-productive. CDR3 was defined according to IMGT convention as the region running from the second conserved V-encoded cysteine to the conserved J-encoded phenylalanine. The earlier analysis of some 600 of the donors excluded sequences that lacked an unambiguous match to a single V gene segment. An earlier analysis of a few hundred of the donors classified V segments as functional when productive rearrangements were above 56.7% and as segregating when the standard deviation between donors was above 5%. A statistical classification framework was developed to diagnose cytomegalovirus status using the catalog of TCR beta chain sequences. In a later analysis, V and J genes were assigned by comparing TCR nucleotide sequences against IMGT/GENE-DB human TR gene sequences. The TCRdist pipeline was used in a later analysis to assign CDR3 sequences and most-parsimonious VDJ recombination scenarios. In a later analysis, each TCR beta chain was defined by its CDR3 amino acid sequence together with its V-gene family, and reads lacking a unique V-gene family were excluded. To address suspected cross-contamination and a sequencing artifact, a later analysis removed approximately 590 highly shared, low-generation-probability nucleotide sequences. In a later analysis, a clonal expansion index was calculated for each public chain from normalized within-repertoire ranks of inferred template counts. Generation probabilities in a later analysis came from a VDJ recombination model fitted to out-of-frame rearrangements, and those results were checked against IGoR. In a later analysis, TCR-TCR, TCR-HLA and TCR-CMV co-occurrence was scored with hypergeometric tests, and a repertoire-size bias correction was applied to TCR pairs. To estimate false discovery rates, a later analysis permuted the HLA or CMV assignments 20 times. In a later analysis, co-occurring TCRs were grouped using DBSCAN, with TCRdist sequence similarity added in when clustering inside HLA-allele-positive subsets. Repertoires with fewer than 30,000 or more than 120,000 public chains, plus five repertoires with anomalous nucleotide sharing, were excluded from co-occurrence clustering. TCRdb re-hosts the immuneACCESS table, in-frame sequences only. Its copies lack some clones; in the studies checked, an unresolved V gene accounts for under half of them, and the cause for the rest is not known. V, J and clone size are taken as reported in that table, and D and trimming were inferred from the DNA itself. This sample's table contains around 100,000 clones. In total, the top ten clones hold about 3% of the sample.

Reading the germline V gene gives CDR1 SGHRS and CDR2 YFSETQ. Relative to germline, V is missing 0 bases and J is missing 7 bases, with 5 bases of the junction outside any gene match. The CDR3 runs 14 amino acids, cysteine and phenylalanine included. The sequence is cut down to CDR3 DNA, 42 bases in frame from base 1. The study at large found these results: Because HLA typing was missing for some donors at each locus, association tests included only the typed subset. The classifier was reported to diagnose cytomegalovirus status with high specificity and sensitivity in both the original and validation cohorts. Most CMV-associated TCR beta chains appeared to be HLA-restricted in a later analysis, and the HLA associations seemed to be driven largely by CMV exposure. According to a later analysis, TCR association rates differed among HLA loci, with DRB1 alleles showing the most associated TCRs and HLA-C alleles showing the fewest. A few of the identified cytomegalovirus-associated TCR beta chains were confirmed in vitro to be specific for cytomegalovirus antigens. An earlier analysis of approximately 570 of the donors showed that most TCR beta V segments appeared in productive rearrangements either about 87% or about 30% of the time, which broadly matched IMGT annotations. For the cohort, immune exposure information was limited to CMV serostatus. According to the authors, the approach could potentially be generalized to other disease states and immunological phenotypes. When HLA alleles, especially DR and DQ, strongly co-occurred, TCR associations were difficult to assign to individual alleles. A further reported finding was that TCR beta sequences accurately predicted the HLA-A and HLA-B alleles for most subjects in the first cohort. Most TCR sequences were observed very rarely across donors, whereas some public TCRs were present in many individuals. In a later analysis, about 16,000 TCR beta sequences were associated with specific HLA alleles at a false discovery rate of 0.05. A group of highly shared sequence variants was considered likely to be a technical artifact of the sequencing pipeline. Compared with the approximately 670-donor mean, donors in an Asian-associated ancestry cluster had fewer N-insertions in productive TCRs, according to a later genetic analysis. The presence/absence analyses assumed that sequencing depth was roughly uniform across donors, and that assumption may not be true. In a later analysis, HLA-associated TCR beta chains were found to be more clonally expanded and to have lower generation probabilities than equally common non-associated chains. According to a later analysis, parvovirus B19, influenza, CMV and Epstein-Barr virus appeared linked to several top co-occurrence clusters. The earlier analysis of a few hundred of the donors excluded 15 to 20 rarely observed V segments, including chromosome 9 orphons, because counts were too low. A later genetic analysis associated a missense DCLRE1C variant with V-gene and J-gene trimming of TCR beta chains, and an independent cohort replicated the association. The study listed over 150 TCR beta chains as associated with cytomegalovirus. The cohort was sequenced for TCR beta chains only, and without alpha or paired-chain data the features that could be detected were limited. Because the 87-base-pair reads could not distinguish some IMGT-functional V segments, including TRBV6-2 and TRBV6-3, those segments were excluded. Correlated functional status among segregating V segments might reflect linkage disequilibrium, but an unknown experimental factor could not be ruled out.

This receptor was taken from a middle-aged man in good health and CMV-seronegative. Sequencing was done on a sample of PBMCs. The chain was built from TRBV5-1 and TRBJ2-7; the junction holds 9 bases that match TRBD1. The nucleotide sequence is TGCGCCAGCAGCTTGGGGGACAGGGTATGGGAGCAGTACTTC. Its protein is CASSLGDRVWEQYF.